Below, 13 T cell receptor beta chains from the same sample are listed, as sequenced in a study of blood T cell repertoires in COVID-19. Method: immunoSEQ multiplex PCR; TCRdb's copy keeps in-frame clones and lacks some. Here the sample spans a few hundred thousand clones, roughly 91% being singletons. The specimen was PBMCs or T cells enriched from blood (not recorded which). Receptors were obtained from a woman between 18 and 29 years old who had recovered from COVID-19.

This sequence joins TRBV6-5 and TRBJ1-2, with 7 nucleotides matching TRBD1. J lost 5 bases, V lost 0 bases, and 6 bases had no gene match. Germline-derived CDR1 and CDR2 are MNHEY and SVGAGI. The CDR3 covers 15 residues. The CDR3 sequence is CASSYSGRGYYGYTF. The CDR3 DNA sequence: TGTGCCAGCAGTTACTCTGGCAGGGGGTATTATGGCTACACCTTC.

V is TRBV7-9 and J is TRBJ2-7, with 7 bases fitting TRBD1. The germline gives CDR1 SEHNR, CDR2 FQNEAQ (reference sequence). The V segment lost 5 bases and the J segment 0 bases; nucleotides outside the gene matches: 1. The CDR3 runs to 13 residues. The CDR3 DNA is TGTGCCAGCAGCCAGGGGGTCTCCTACGAGCAGTACTTC. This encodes CASSQGVSYEQYF. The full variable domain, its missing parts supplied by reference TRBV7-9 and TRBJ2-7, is DTGVSQNPRHKITKRGQNVTFRCDPISEHNRLYWYRQTLGQGPEFLTYFQNEAQLEKSRLLSDRFSAERPKGSFSTLEIQRTEQGDSAMYLCASSQGVSYEQYFGPGTRLTVT.

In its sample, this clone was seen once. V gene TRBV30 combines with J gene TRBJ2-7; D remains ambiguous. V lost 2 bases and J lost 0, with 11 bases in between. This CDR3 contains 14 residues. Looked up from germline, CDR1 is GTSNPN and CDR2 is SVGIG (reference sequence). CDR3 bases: TGTGCCTGGAGTCAAGAATTGAGCTCCTACGAGCAGTACTTC. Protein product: CAWSQELSSYEQYF.

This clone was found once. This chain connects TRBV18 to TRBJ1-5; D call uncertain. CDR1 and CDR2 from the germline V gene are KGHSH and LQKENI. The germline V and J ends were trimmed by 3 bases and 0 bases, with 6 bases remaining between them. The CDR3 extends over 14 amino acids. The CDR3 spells CASSPQASNQPQHF. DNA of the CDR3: TGTGCCAGCTCACCCCAGGCTAGCAATCAGCCCCAGCATTTT.

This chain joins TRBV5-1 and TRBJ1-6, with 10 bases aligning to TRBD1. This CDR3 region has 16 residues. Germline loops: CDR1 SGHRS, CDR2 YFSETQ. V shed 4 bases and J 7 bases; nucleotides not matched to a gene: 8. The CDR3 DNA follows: TGCGCCAGCAGCCGATCGGGACAGGGGCAAAATTCACCCCTCCACTTT. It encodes CASSRSGQGQNSPLHF. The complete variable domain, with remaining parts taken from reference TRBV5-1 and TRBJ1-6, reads KAGVTQTPRYLIKTRGQQVTLSCSPISGHRSVSWYQQTPGQGLQFLFEYFSETQRNKGNFPGRFSGRQFSNSRSEMNVSTLELGDSALYLCASSRSGQGQNSPLHFGNGTRLTVT.

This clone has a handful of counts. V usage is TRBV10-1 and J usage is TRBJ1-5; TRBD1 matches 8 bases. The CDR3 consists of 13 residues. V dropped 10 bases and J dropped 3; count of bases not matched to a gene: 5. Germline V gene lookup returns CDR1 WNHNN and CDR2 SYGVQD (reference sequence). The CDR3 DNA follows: TGCGCCACCCCGGGACAGGTCAATCAGCCCCAGCATTTT. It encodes CATPGQVNQPQHF.

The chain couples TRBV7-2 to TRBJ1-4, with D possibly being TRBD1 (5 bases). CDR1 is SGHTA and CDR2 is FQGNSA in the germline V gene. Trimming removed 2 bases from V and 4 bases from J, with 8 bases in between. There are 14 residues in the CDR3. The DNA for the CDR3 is TGTGCCAGCAGCTTAAGGGGTTATAATGAAAAACTGTTTTTT. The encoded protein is CASSLRGYNEKLFF.

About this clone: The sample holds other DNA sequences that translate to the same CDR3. The CDR3 here is CAWSGGPGNTIYF. For the CDR3, the DNA is TGTGCCTGGAGTGGGGGGCCTGGAAACACCATATATTTT. This chain joins TRBV30 and TRBJ1-3; D possibly corresponds to TRBD1 (6 bases). The CDR3 has 13 amino acids. V lost 1 base and J 2 bases, leaving 6 bases between the germline ends. The germline V gene encodes CDR1 GTSNPN and CDR2 SVGIG (reference sequence). Together with reference TRBV30 and TRBJ1-3, the CDR3 gives the full variable domain: SQTIHQWPATLVQPVGSPLSLECTVEGTSNPNLYWYRQAAGRGLQLLFYSVGIGQISSEVPQNLSASRPQDRQFILSSKKLLLSDSGFYLCAWSGGPGNTIYFGEGSWLTVV.

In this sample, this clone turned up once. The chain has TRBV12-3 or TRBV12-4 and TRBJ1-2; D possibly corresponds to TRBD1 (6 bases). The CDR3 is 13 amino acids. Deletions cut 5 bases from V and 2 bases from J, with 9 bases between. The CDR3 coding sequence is TGTGCCAGCAGTCCCAGGGGAAACTATGGCTACACCTTC. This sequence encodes CASSPRGNYGYTF.

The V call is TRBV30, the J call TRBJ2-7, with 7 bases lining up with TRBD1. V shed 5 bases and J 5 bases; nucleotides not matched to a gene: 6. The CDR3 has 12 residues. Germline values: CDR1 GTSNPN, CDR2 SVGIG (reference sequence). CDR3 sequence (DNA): TGTGCCTGGGGCGAGGGGGCCGACGAGCAGTACTTC. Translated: CAWGEGADEQYF.

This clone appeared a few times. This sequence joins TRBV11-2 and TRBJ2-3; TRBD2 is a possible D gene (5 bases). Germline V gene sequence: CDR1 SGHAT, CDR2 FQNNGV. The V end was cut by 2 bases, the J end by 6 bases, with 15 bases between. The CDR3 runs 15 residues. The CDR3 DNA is TGTGCCAGCAGCTTACCACTCCCGGGGTTGGATACGCAGTATTTT. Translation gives CASSLPLPGLDTQYF. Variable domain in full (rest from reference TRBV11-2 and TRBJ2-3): EAGVAQSPRYKIIEKRQSVAFWCNPISGHATLYWYQQILGQGPKLLIQFQNNGVVDDSQLPKDRFSAERLKGVDSTLKIQPAKLEDSAVYLCASSLPLPGLDTQYFGPGTRLTVL.

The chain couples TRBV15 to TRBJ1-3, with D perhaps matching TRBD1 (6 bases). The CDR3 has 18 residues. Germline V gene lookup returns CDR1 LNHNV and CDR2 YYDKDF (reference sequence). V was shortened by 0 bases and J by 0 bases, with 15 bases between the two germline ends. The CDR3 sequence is CATSRDRGSHLSGNTIYF. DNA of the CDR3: TGTGCCACCAGCAGAGACAGGGGAAGCCACCTCTCTGGAAACACCATATATTTT.

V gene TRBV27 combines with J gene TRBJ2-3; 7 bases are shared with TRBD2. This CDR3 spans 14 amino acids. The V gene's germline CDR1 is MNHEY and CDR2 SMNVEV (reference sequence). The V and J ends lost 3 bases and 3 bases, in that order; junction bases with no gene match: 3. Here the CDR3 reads CASSFTGGTDTQYF. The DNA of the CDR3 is TGTGCCAGCAGTTTCACCGGGGGGACAGATACGCAGTATTTT.